The clone carrying this T cell receptor beta chain was observed a handful of times. Its specificity is unknown. CDR3 length: 12 residues. Germline loops: CDR1 KGHSH, CDR2 LQKENI. Trimming cost V 2 bases and J 13 bases, with 14 bases left between them. These data are taken from a study of cytomegalovirus exposure and HLA in healthy donors. Regarding the study as a whole: Immune exposure was documented only through CMV serostatus. A prior analysis recorded that most TCR beta V segments were productive about 87% or about 30% of the time. Despite most TCR sequences being rare, some public TCRs occurred in many donors.

The PCR made use of 60 Vbeta and 13 Jbeta primers. Here immunoSEQ multiplex PCR was the method, and the copy in TCRdb shows in-frame clones only, minus some. Of approximately 110,000 clones listed, around 73% are singletons. Sequencing was carried out using PBMCs. This clonotype was sampled from a woman aged 40 to 50 in good health and CMV-seropositive. V and J are TRBV18 and TRBJ2-5; a possible D gene is TRBD2 (6 bases). CDR3: CASSPSRDSPYF. DNA for the CDR3: TGTGCCAGCTCACCATCCCGGGACTCCCCGTACTTC.